This T cell receptor beta chain was recorded in a study of CD8 T cell repertoires and HIV-1 epitope variants. Study background: Control wells had CMV/EBV/flu peptides, negative Ebola AY9, or no peptide.

The study, taken as a whole, reports: Fewer than ten TCR beta clonotypes were antigen-specific, 5 to 7 apparently recognizing autologous or escape variants. This assay reports beta chains of antigen-expanded cells, not T cell function.

The CDR3 is 17 amino acids. V dropped 1 base and J dropped 4; count of bases not matched to a gene: 12. CDR1 MDHEN and CDR2 SYDVKM come from the germline V gene. Generated by immunoSEQ multiplex PCR, the TCRdb table keeps only in-frame clones and is missing some. The sample has under 5,000 clones; 60% to 65% are singletons. With respect to this clone: The antigen is unknown.

The source is a male donor with HIV. The chain combines TRBV28 with TRBJ1-2, with TRBD1 identical over 7 bases. Input material: cultured CD8+ T cells derived from PBMCs. DNA of the CDR3: TGTGCCAGCAGTTTATTAGGGACAGCAGGGGTTGGCTATGGCTACACCTTC. It is translated as CASSLLGTAGVGYGYTF.